The source of this T cell receptor beta chain is a study of early T cells in non-severe SARS-CoV-2 infection. Unique molecular identifiers tagged individual cDNA molecules. TCRdb redid the calling of the 5' RACE reads with MiXCR, one entry per CDR3 protein. This table has 65,000 to 95,000 distinct CDR3 sequences, roughly 12% appearing once. This clonotype was observed a handful of times. The length of the CDR3 is 15 residues. The germline V gene has CDR1 MNHEY and CDR2 SMNVEV (reference sequence). Between the trimmed V and J ends, which lost 4 bases and 0 bases, there was a span of 11 bases. The clonotype was recovered from an adult who was a healthcare worker with PCR-confirmed SARS-CoV-2 infection or an uninfected control (not recorded which). The donor label of this sample is uncertain. The chain couples TRBV27 to TRBJ2-3, with D possibly matching TRBD1 (5 bases). The sample in question was whole blood, obtained at baseline. The CDR3 DNA reads TGTGCCAGCAGTTCAGGGATCACTAGCACAGATACGCAGTATTTT. This codes for CASSSGITSTDTQYF.